This note documents a single T cell receptor (beta chain) sequence. PCR involved 60 Vbeta and 13 Jbeta primers. Data came from immunoSEQ multiplex PCR; TCRdb stores just in-frame clones and leaves some out. This table holds under 200,000 clones, under 85% found once. Germline CDR1 MNHNS, CDR2 SASEGT. This CDR3 comprises 19 residues. V was clipped by 0 bases and J by 3 bases, with 21 bases between them. This record belongs to a study of cytomegalovirus exposure and HLA in healthy donors. The clonotype originates from a female donor in good health and CMV-seronegative. Sequencing was done on a sample of PBMCs. The chain joins TRBV6-1 to TRBJ1-5, with a possible D match to TRBD1 (5 bases). The CDR3: CASSEAVGQGRGYNQPQHF. The CDR3 DNA follows: TGTGCCAGCAGTGAAGCCGTCGGGCAGGGAAGGGGTTACAATCAGCCCCAGCATTTT.